This T cell receptor beta chain emerged from a study of blood T cell repertoires in COVID-19. In the study overall: The samples span acute and convalescent COVID-19 from the United States, Italy and Spain. Sources were T cells, B-cell-depleted T cells, or PBMCs; the material itself was cDNA or gDNA.

This CDR3 contains 12 residues. CDR1 SEHNR and CDR2 FQNEAQ come from the germline V gene (reference sequence). The V gene lost 5 bases and the J gene lost 10 bases, with 12 bases spanning the gap. TCRdb's copy holds only in-frame clones and misses some; the assay was immunoSEQ multiplex PCR. The sample holds about 250,000 clones; over 80% are singletons and the top ten take 5% to 7%. This chain joins TRBV7-9 and TRBJ2-1; D is uncertain. The sequence derives from a woman aged 55 to 70 with active or convalescent COVID-19. The sample consisted of peripheral blood. The CDR3 sequence: CASSQRLNEQFF. The CDR3, as DNA: TGTGCCAGCAGCCAGCGACTTAACGAGCAGTTCTTC.